This T cell receptor beta chain emerged from a study of long-term antiretroviral therapy in people with HIV. Study details: Collection dates of the earliest samples fall about a decade before the 2015 immediate-ART recommendation. Notes on the study in general: Controls exceeded HIV repertoires in CDR3 length range. Dominant in the repertoire at all time points were clones expanded before ART.

About this clone itself: Its antigen is unknown.

A v3.0 immunoSEQ assay was performed at survey level. Using immunoSEQ multiplex PCR, the repertoire was profiled, and TCRdb retains in-frame clones only, with some absent. This table holds about 35,000 clones, under 85% found once. Sequencing was performed on unsorted PBMCs, taken 3 years after starting antiretroviral therapy. This TCR was recovered from a man aged 45 to 65 with HIV.

The CDR3: CASSPLRGRSPLHF. CDR3 coding DNA: TGTGCCAGCAGCCCCCTCAGGGGGAGGTCACCCCTCCACTTT. The chain combines TRBV27 with TRBJ1-6; 7 bases map to TRBD1. CDR3 length: 14 residues. V lost 6 bases and J lost 10; bases outside the gene matches: 9. CDR1 is MNHEY and CDR2 is SMNVEV in the germline V gene (reference sequence).